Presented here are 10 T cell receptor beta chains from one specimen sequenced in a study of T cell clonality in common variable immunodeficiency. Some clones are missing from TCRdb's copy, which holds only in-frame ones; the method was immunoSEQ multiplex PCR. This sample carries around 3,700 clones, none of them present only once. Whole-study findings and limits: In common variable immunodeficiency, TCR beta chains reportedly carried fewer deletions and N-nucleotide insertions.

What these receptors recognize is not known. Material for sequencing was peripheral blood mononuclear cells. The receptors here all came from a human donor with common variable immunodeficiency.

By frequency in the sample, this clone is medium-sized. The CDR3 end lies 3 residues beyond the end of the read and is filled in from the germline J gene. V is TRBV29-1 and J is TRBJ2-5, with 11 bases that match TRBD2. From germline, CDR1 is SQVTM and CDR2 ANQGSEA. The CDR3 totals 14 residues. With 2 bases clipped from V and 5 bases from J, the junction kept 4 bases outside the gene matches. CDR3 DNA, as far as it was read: TGCAGCGTTGAACCGATAGCGGGGGGGGAGACC. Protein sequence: CSVEPIAGGET. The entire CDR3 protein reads CSVEPIAGGETQYF.

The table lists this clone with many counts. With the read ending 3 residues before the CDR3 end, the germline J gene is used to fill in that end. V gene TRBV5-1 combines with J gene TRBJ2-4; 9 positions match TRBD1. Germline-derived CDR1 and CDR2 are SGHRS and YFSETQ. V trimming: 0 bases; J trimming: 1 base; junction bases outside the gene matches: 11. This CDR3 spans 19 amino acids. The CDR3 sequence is CASSLGGGQGMVAKNIQYF. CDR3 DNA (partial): TGCGCCAGCAGCTTGGGGGGAGGACAGGGGATGGTGGCCAAAAACATT.

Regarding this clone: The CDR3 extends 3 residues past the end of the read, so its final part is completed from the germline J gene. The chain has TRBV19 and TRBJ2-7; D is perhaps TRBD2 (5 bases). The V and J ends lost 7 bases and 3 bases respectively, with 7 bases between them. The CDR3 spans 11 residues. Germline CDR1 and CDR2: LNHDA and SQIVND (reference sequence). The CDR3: CASTRGYEQYF. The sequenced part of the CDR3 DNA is TGTGCCAGTACCCGGGGCTACGAG. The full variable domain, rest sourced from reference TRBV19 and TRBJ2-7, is DGGITQSPKYLFRKEGQNVTLSCEQNLNHDAMYWYRQDPGQGLRLIYYSQIVNDFQKGDIAEGYSVSREKKESFPLTVTSAQKNPTAFYLCASTRGYEQYFGPGTRLTVT.

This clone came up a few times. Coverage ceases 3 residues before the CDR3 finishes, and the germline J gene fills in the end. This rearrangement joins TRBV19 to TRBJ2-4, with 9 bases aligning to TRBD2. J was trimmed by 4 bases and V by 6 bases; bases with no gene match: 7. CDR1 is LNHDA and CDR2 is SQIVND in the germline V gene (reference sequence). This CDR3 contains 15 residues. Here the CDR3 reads CASRSERGVKNIQYF. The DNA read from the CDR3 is TGTGCCAGTAGATCCGAGCGGGGGGTTAAAAACATT.

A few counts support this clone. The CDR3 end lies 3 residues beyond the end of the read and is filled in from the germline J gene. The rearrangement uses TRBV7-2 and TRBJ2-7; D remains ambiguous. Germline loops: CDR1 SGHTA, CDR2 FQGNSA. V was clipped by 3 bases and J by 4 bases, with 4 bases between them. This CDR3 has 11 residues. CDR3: CASSFLYEQYF. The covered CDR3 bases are TGTGCCAGCAGCTTCCTTTACGAG.

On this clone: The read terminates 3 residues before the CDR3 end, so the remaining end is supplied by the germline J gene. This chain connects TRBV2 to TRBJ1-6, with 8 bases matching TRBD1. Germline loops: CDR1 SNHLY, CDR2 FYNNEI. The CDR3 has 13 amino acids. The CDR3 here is CASSGRDRSPLHF. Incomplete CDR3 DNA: TGTGCCAGCAGTGGACGGGACAGGTCTCCC.

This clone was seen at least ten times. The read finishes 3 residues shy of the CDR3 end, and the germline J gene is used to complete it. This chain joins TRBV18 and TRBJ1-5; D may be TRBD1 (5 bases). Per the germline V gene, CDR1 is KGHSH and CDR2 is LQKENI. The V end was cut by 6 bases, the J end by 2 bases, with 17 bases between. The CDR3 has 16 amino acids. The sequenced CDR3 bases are TGTGCCAGCTCGTCACGGCAGGGTATAGGCAATCAGCCC. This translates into CASSSRQGIGNQP. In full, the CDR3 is CASSSRQGIGNQPQHF.

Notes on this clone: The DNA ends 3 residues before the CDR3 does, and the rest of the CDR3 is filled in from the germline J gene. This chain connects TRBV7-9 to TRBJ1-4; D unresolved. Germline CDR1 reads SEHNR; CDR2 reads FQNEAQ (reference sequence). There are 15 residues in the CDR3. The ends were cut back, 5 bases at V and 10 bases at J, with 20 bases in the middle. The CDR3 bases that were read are TGTGCCAGCAGCACCCGGGGAGGAGAAATCGGAAAA. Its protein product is CASSTRGGEIGK. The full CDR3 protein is CASSTRGGEIGKLFF.

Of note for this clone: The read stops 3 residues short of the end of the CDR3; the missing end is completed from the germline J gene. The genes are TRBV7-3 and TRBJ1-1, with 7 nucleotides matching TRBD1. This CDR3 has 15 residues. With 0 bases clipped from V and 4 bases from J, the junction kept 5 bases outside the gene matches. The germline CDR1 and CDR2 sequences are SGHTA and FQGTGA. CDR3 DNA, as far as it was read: TGTGCCAGCAGCTTAACAGGGGGCGGAACCACTGAA. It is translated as CASSLTGGGTTE. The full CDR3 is CASSLTGGGTTEAFF. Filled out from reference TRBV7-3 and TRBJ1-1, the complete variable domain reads GAGVSQTPSNKVTEKGKYVELRCDPISGHTALYWYRQSLGQGPEFLIYFQGTGAADDSGLPNDRFFAVRPEGSVSTLKIQRTERGDSAVYLCASSLTGGGTTEAFFGQGTRLTVV.

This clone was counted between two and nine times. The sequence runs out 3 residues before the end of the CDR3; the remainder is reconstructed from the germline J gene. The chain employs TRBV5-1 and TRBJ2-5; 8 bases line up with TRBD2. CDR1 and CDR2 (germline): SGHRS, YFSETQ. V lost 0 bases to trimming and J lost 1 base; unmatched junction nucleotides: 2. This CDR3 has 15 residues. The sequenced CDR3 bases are TGCGCCAGCAGCTTGGTGGGGACTAGCCAAGAGACC. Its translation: CASSLVGTSQET. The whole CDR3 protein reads CASSLVGTSQETQYF. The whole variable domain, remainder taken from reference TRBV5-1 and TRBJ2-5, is KAGVTQTPRYLIKTRGQQVTLSCSPISGHRSVSWYQQTPGQGLQFLFEYFSETQRNKGNFPGRFSGRQFSNSRSEMNVSTLELGDSALYLCASSLVGTSQETQYFGPGTRLLVL.